A single sample is the source of the 5 T cell receptor beta chains below, sequenced in a study of PD-1 blockade in classical Hodgkin lymphoma. Time point given: newly diagnosed, previously untreated cHL patient sample. Isolation of CD4+ T cells from thawed PBMCs was performed by magnetic negative selection. The data were produced by immunoSEQ multiplex PCR, yet TCRdb's version contains in-frame clones alone and is incomplete. This repertoire shows 25,000 to 30,000 clones, 70% to 90% found once; its top ten account for approximately 0.35%. Sequenced: CD4+ T cells from blood. The receptors here all came from a human donor with classical Hodgkin lymphoma.

The rearrangement uses TRBV12-5 and TRBJ1-1; D is uncertain. The CDR3 spans 16 residues. V was cut by 1 base and J by 0 bases, with 12 bases left in between. Germline V gene sequence: CDR1 LGHNT, CDR2 FRNRAP. The CDR3 protein is CASGLARSGVNTEAFF. CDR3 DNA: TGTGCTAGTGGTTTGGCCAGGTCCGGGGTGAACACTGAAGCTTTCTTT.

The V gene is TRBV5-1, the J gene TRBJ1-5; D may be TRBD1 (5 bases). The CDR3 is made up of 13 amino acids. Germline CDR1 and CDR2: SGHRS and YFSETQ. Trimming stripped 0 bases from V and 6 bases from J, with 7 bases between. In DNA, the CDR3 is TGCGCCAGCAGCTTGGCCACAGGTCAGCCCCAGCATTTT. Encoded protein: CASSLATGQPQHF.

The gene calls are TRBV2 and TRBJ2-3; D gene unclear. The CDR3 sequence is 12 residues long. V lost 6 bases and J lost 3, with 7 bases in between. Germline CDR1 SNHLY, CDR2 FYNNEI. CDR3 protein: CASSLETDTQYF. CDR3 sequence (DNA): TGTGCCAGCAGCCTAGAGACAGATACGCAGTATTTT.

The chain couples TRBV28 to TRBJ1-1; D is unresolved. Germline V gene lookup returns CDR1 MDHEN and CDR2 SYDVKM. Trimming removed 7 bases at V and 11 bases at J, with 14 bases between. The CDR3 runs 11 residues. The CDR3 bases are TGTGCCAGCACAACAGCCCTTGGGGCTTTCTTT. Its translation: CASTTALGAFF.

The chain uses TRBV14 and TRBJ1-6; D unresolved. The CDR3 is made up of 13 amino acids. The V end lost 0 bases, the J end lost 13 bases, and 10 bases lay between the germline ends. The germline CDR1 and CDR2 sequences are SGHDN and FVKESK. CDR3 region: CASSQEPWFPLHF. CDR3 sequence (DNA): TGTGCCAGCAGCCAAGAGCCTTGGTTTCCCCTCCACTTT.